This TCR beta chain comes out of a study of blood T cell repertoires in COVID-19. Background on the study: The samples span acute and convalescent COVID-19 from the United States, Italy and Spain. Sample material is recorded as cDNA or gDNA derived from T cells, B-cell-depleted T cells, or PBMCs.

As originally analysed: Researchers report that nucleated cell counts were estimated from reference gene primer amplification. This table comes from immunoSEQ multiplex PCR, and its TCRdb copy is limited to in-frame clones, with some not included. V, J and clone size reflect that table, while D and trimming were determined from the DNA. The table has tens of thousands of clones, about nine tenths seen once; the top ten hold roughly 6.3%. CDR1 and CDR2 (germline): SGHAT, FQNNGV. V was shortened by 5 bases and J by 4 bases, with 14 bases between the two germline ends. The CDR3 length is 14 residues. The sequenced material came from peripheral blood. The origin of this receptor is a woman of 80 years or more with active COVID-19. V usage is TRBV11-2 and J usage is TRBJ1-2; D is uncertain. CDR3 in DNA: TGTGCCAGCAGCGGTTCGACATTTGGCTATGGCTACACCTTC. Protein: CASSGSTFGYGYTF.